These T cell receptor beta chains were read from a single sample in a study of response to subunit inactivated influenza vaccine. Each CDR3 protein is one row after TCRdb ran MiXCR on the RT-PCR reads. The sample lists about 540,000 distinct CDR3 sequences, roughly a quarter occurring once. The same sample was also studied in work on T cells expressing NK-cell markers.

Sequencing used CD4+ T cells sorted from PBMCs, obtained 11 to 12 days after vaccination. The receptors shown here come from a man aged 45-65 years who received an inactivated influenza vaccine. The CDR3 runs from the conserved cysteine through the conserved F or W. The D gene is left open where the match is weak. The size of a clone is reported for some rows only, either as once, few or many, or as a class for expanded clones.

CDR3 DNA	CDR3 protein	D gene	clone size	V gene	J gene
TGCGCCAGCAGCTTGGGATGGGCGCAAGAGACCCAGTACTTC	CASSLGWAQETQYF	NA	NA	TRBV5-1	TRBJ2-5
TGTGCCAGCGGACAGGGGGCGTATGGCTACACCTTC	CASGQGAYGYTF	TRBD1	NA	TRBV25-1	TRBJ1-2
TGTGCCAGCAGCCATTACGACAGCTTGAACACTGAAGCTTTCTTT	CASSHYDSLNTEAFF	NA	few	TRBV5-5	TRBJ1-1
TGTGCCAGCAGCGTAGGCAGTGTGCAATACGAGCAGTACTTC	CASSVGSVQYEQYF	NA	few	TRBV9	TRBJ2-7
TGTGCCAGCAGTTATAACCCCATAGGGAGGGATAATTCACCCCTCCACTTT	CASSYNPIGRDNSPLHF	NA	NA	TRBV6-5	TRBJ1-6
TGTGCCAGCAGCCTCGACGGGGGCTTGAGGGAGACCCAGTACTTC	CASSLDGGLRETQYF	NA	NA	TRBV11-2	TRBJ2-5
TGCAGTGCTAGAGATGAGGCGGATCGGAACACTGAAGCTTTCTTT	CSARDEADRNTEAFF	NA	NA	TRBV20-1	TRBJ1-1
TGCAGTGCTGCCGCAACAGGAGCCTACGAGCAGTACTTC	CSAAATGAYEQYF	NA	NA	TRBV20-1	TRBJ2-7
TGTGCCAGCAGCCTATTACAGGGGCCCGTCGTAGCGGGAGAATACAATGAGCAGTTCTTC	CASSLLQGPVVAGEYNEQFF	TRBD2	NA	TRBV5-6	TRBJ2-1
TGTGCCACGGGGACAGGAGCGTACGAGCAGTACTTC	CATGTGAYEQYF	TRBD1	few	TRBV28	TRBJ2-7
TGCAGCTCGGGACAGGGGGCTAGCACTGAAGCTTTCTTT	CSSGQGASTEAFF	TRBD1	NA	TRBV29-1	TRBJ1-1
TGTGCCAGCAGCAACGGACAGGCCCACGAGCAGTACTTC	CASSNGQAHEQYF	TRBD1	once	TRBV6-2/TRBV6-3	TRBJ2-7
TGTGCCAGCAGTTCCGACAGCTCCTACGAGCAGTACTTC	CASSSDSSYEQYF	NA	NA	TRBV12-3/TRBV12-4	TRBJ2-7
TGCGCCAGCAGCCAAGAACCGAATATAGCGGGAGCGGCAGATACGCAGTATTTT	CASSQEPNIAGAADTQYF	TRBD2	few	TRBV4-1	TRBJ2-3
TGTGCCAGCAGTTCTCCCCTACAGGGTCGCGTCGGCACTGAAGCTTTCTTT	CASSSPLQGRVGTEAFF	NA	few	TRBV28	TRBJ1-1
TGTGCCAGCAACCCACCGCTCGGGGTAGCCAAAAACATTCAGTACTTC	CASNPPLGVAKNIQYF	NA	NA	TRBV7-9	TRBJ2-4
TGTGCCAGCAGTGACAGGGTTTCCGAGCAGTACTTC	CASSDRVSEQYF	NA	once	TRBV6-1	TRBJ2-7
TGTGCCACCAGCAGAGGTCGGGGGGTCTCCTACGAGCAGTACTTC	CATSRGRGVSYEQYF	TRBD2	NA	TRBV15	TRBJ2-7
TGCAGTGCTAGAGGGGGTCAGACATATAATTCACCCCTCCACTTT	CSARGGQTYNSPLHF	NA	NA	TRBV20-1	TRBJ1-6
TGCGCCAGCAGCTTGGCTGCAGTCCCATCTGGGGCCAACGTCCTGACTTTC	CASSLAAVPSGANVLTF	NA	few	TRBV5-1	TRBJ2-6
TGTGCCAGCAGTTCTACCCCGGGACAGCTGAATTCACCCCTCCACTTT	CASSSTPGQLNSPLHF	TRBD1	NA	TRBV27	TRBJ1-6
TGCAGTGCTCTTCCCCGAGAGGGAGAGCCGGCTTTCTTT	CSALPREGEPAFF	NA	few	TRBV20-1	TRBJ1-1
TGTGCCAGCAGCTTAGGGGCCTCGGGGGATTCACCCCTCCACTTT	CASSLGASGDSPLHF	NA	NA	TRBV7-2	TRBJ1-6
TGTGCCAGCAGTGTTGAAGGGGCCAATTCACCCCTCCACTTT	CASSVEGANSPLHF	NA	few	TRBV2	TRBJ1-6
TGTGCCAGCAGTTTCGACAGGGGAGGGTTCAATGAGCAGTTCTTC	CASSFDRGGFNEQFF	NA	NA	TRBV28	TRBJ2-1
TGTGCCAGCAGCGGCGGTCGATTCGCTCTGGACGAGCAGTACTTC	CASSGGRFALDEQYF	NA	NA	TRBV9	TRBJ2-7
TGTGCCAGCAGCTTGTTTGGAACGGGACAGCTTAAAGAAGAGACCCAGTACTTC	CASSLFGTGQLKEETQYF	TRBD1	few	TRBV5-6	TRBJ2-5
TGTGCCAGCAGTGAGCGGGGGATCCACTACGAGCAGTACTTC	CASSERGIHYEQYF	TRBD2	few	TRBV5-6	TRBJ2-7
TGCAGTGCTAGAGTTTTTTCTCGGCCGAGCTCCTATAATTCACCCCTCCACTTT	CSARVFSRPSSYNSPLHF	NA	NA	TRBV20-1	TRBJ1-6
TGTGCCAGCAGCGGGACAGGGGCTGAGCAGTTCTTC	CASSGTGAEQFF	TRBD1	once	TRBV2	TRBJ2-1
TGTGCCAGCAGCCAAGGACTAGCGGGGGGGGAGTACTTC	CASSQGLAGGEYF	TRBD2	NA	TRBV3-1	TRBJ2-4
TGTGCCAGCAGTTTGGGACAGGAGGGTTCACCCCTCCACTTT	CASSLGQEGSPLHF	TRBD1	NA	TRBV6-5	TRBJ1-6
TGCGCCAGCAGCGAACAGGTTGGGTACGCAGATACGCAGTATTTT	CASSEQVGYADTQYF	NA	few	TRBV5-1	TRBJ2-3
TGTGCCAGCAGCCAAGGGGTTATCACAGATACGCAGTATTTT	CASSQGVITDTQYF	NA	few	TRBV4-2	TRBJ2-3
TGTGCCATCAGTGAAGGGACAGAAGTTGAGCAGTTCTTC	CAISEGTEVEQFF	TRBD1	few	TRBV10-3	TRBJ2-1
TGTGCCAGCAGCTTAGGGCCAGGGGGGACCGATACGCAGTATTTT	CASSLGPGGTDTQYF	NA	NA	TRBV7-2	TRBJ2-3
TGTGCCAGCATGGACAGGGACTCCTACGAGCAGTACTTC	CASMDRDSYEQYF	TRBD1	NA	TRBV6-1	TRBJ2-7
TGCGCCAGCAGCTCCACTTTTCGGGGATCTTACGAGCAGTACTTC	CASSSTFRGSYEQYF	NA	few	TRBV5-1	TRBJ2-7
TGTGCCAGCAGCCCCATTACAAAAGACGAGCAGTACTTC	CASSPITKDEQYF	NA	NA	TRBV13	TRBJ2-7
TGCGCCAGCAGCTTGGAGGCGCGGAAGACCGGGGAGCTGTTTTTT	CASSLEARKTGELFF	NA	NA	TRBV5-1	TRBJ2-2
TGTGCCAGCAGCCCCCTGCCGGGACAGGGGGTAGGGGATACGCAGTATTTT	CASSPLPGQGVGDTQYF	TRBD1	few	TRBV7-8	TRBJ2-3
TGCAGTGCTAGAGAGAGACTAGCGGGAGGCCACAATGAGCAGTTCTTC	CSARERLAGGHNEQFF	TRBD2	NA	TRBV20-1	TRBJ2-1
TGCGCCAGCAGCCCCTATCTACCGGACACTGAAGCTTTCTTT	CASSPYLPDTEAFF	NA	NA	TRBV4-1	TRBJ1-1
TGCAGTGCTAGAGAGGGACGGAAGGGGAGTATGGATGAGCAGTTCTTC	CSAREGRKGSMDEQFF	NA	NA	TRBV20-1	TRBJ2-1
TGTGCCACCAGTCCAGCGGGGGGCCTCTACAATGAGCAGTTCTTC	CATSPAGGLYNEQFF	TRBD2	NA	TRBV24-1	TRBJ2-1
TGTGCCACCAGTGACTCCGGGACAGAACTCACCGGGGAGCTGTTTTTT	CATSDSGTELTGELFF	TRBD1	few	TRBV24-1	TRBJ2-2
TGCGCCAGCAGCTTGGACGGACAGGTCCACGAGCAGTACTTC	CASSLDGQVHEQYF	TRBD1	NA	TRBV5-1	TRBJ2-7
TGTGCCAGCAGCTTGTATGGATTAGTGAGCAATCAGCCCCAGCATTTT	CASSLYGLVSNQPQHF	NA	NA	TRBV5-6	TRBJ1-5
TGTGCCAGCAGCGTAGCTGACGGGAGTTGGTCAGATACGCAGTATTTT	CASSVADGSWSDTQYF	NA	few	TRBV9	TRBJ2-3
TGTGCCAGCAGTTTACGGTTATGGGACAGGGGGCAAGAGACCCAGTACTTC	CASSLRLWDRGQETQYF	TRBD1	NA	TRBV28	TRBJ2-5
TGCGCCAGCAGCCCAGGACTAGGAGTGTACTATGGCTACACCTTC	CASSPGLGVYYGYTF	NA	NA	TRBV4-1	TRBJ1-2
TGCGCCAGCAGCTTCTATCCGGGACAGGGGACGACTAATGAAAAACTGTTTTTT	CASSFYPGQGTTNEKLFF	TRBD1	NA	TRBV5-1	TRBJ1-4
TGCGCCAGCAGCTCCGGTGCGGCAGATACGCAGTATTTT	CASSSGAADTQYF	NA	NA	TRBV5-1	TRBJ2-3
TGTGCCGGATGCCCGGGACAGGGCACAGATACGCAGTATTTT	CAGCPGQGTDTQYF	TRBD1	NA	TRBV30	TRBJ2-3
TGTGCCAGCAGCTTCCCCCCTCAAACCTACGAGCAGTACTTC	CASSFPPQTYEQYF	NA	many	TRBV7-2	TRBJ2-7
TGCAGTGCTAGAGTAAAGGGACAGGGGATCAATGAGCAGTTCTTC	CSARVKGQGINEQFF	TRBD1	NA	TRBV20-1	TRBJ2-1
TGTGCCAGCGCCGCCGGGACAGCAGAGACCCAGTACTTC	CASAAGTAETQYF	TRBD1	NA	TRBV18	TRBJ2-5
TGTGCCATCAGTGAGTCCGGCTACCGGGCTTTCTTT	CAISESGYRAFF	NA	NA	TRBV10-3	TRBJ1-1
TGTGCCAGTAGTACCTACACAGGGACTGGACAGCCCCAGCATTTT	CASSTYTGTGQPQHF	NA	few	TRBV19	TRBJ1-5